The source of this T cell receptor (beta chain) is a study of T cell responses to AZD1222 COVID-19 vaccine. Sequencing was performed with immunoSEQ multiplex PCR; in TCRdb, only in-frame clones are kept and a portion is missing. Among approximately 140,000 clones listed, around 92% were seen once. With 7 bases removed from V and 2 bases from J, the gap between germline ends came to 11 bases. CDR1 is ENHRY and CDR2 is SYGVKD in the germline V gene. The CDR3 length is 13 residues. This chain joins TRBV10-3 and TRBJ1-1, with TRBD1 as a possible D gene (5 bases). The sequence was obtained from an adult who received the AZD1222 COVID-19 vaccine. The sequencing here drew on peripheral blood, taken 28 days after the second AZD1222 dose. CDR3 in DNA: TGTGCCATCATCCCAGGGCCCAACACTGAAGCTTTCTTT. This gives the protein CAIIPGPNTEAFF.